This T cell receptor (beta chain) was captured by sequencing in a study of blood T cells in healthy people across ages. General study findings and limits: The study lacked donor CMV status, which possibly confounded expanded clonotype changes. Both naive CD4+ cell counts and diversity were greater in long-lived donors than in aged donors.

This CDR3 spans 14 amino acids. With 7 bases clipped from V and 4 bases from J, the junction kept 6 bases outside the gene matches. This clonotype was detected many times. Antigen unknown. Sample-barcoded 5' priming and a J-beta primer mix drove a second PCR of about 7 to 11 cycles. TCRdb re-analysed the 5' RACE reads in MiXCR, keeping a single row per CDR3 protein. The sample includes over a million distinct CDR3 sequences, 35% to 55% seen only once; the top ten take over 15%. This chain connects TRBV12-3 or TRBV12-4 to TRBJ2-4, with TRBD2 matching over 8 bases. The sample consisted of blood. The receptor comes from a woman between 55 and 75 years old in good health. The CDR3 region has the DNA TGTGCCAGCAACTTCGGGGGGGGTAAAAACATTCAGTACTTC. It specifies CASNFGGGKNIQYF.